This entry lists 32 T cell receptor beta chains sequenced from one sample in a study of cytomegalovirus exposure and HLA in healthy donors. The study ran its PCR with 60 Vbeta and 13 Jbeta primers. Only in-frame clones appear in the TCRdb table, and some are missing; sequencing was by immunoSEQ multiplex PCR. The table lists some 150,000 clones, around 77% of them singletons, with under 5.5% in the top ten. Sequenced: PBMCs. These receptors all stem from a woman in her 50s in good health and CMV-seronegative.

The CDR3 here is CASSLEGAGELFF. In DNA form, the CDR3 reads TGTGCCAGCAGCTTAGAGGGGGCCGGGGAGCTGTTTTTT. V is TRBV7-2 and J is TRBJ2-2; TRBD1 is a possible D gene (6 bases). The CDR3 has 13 amino acids. Germline V CDR1 and CDR2: SGHTA, FQGNSA. Trimming took off 1 base at V and 6 bases at J, with 6 bases between the two ends.

The rearrangement links TRBV5-8 to TRBJ2-5, with 10 bases that match TRBD2. Trimming removed 4 bases from V and 2 bases from J; junction bases left unmatched: 8. This CDR3 comprises 16 residues. Germline loops: CDR1 SGHTS, CDR2 YDEGEE. CDR3 DNA sequence: TGTGCCAGCAGCGACCTTAGCGGGGGGTTACAAGAGACCCAGTACTTC. Translating it yields CASSDLSGGLQETQYF.

The count of this clone is one. The chain joins TRBV6-6 to TRBJ1-3; D is unresolved. The CDR3 extends over 13 amino acids. Trimming removed 3 bases from V and 4 bases from J, with 7 bases in between. Per the germline V gene, CDR1 is MNHNY and CDR2 is SVGAGI (reference sequence). CDR3 amino acids: CASSYTLGNTIYF. The CDR3 DNA reads TGTGCCAGCAGTTATACTCTGGGAAACACCATATATTTT.

This chain links TRBV7-2 with TRBJ2-2, with D maybe TRBD2 (5 bases). V dropped 2 bases and J dropped 6 bases, with 19 bases sitting between them. This CDR3 contains 17 residues. Per germline, CDR1 SGHTA and CDR2 FQGNSA. CDR3 nucleotides: TGTGCCAGCAGCTTACGGGGTGTGTACCCCTTATCCGGGGAGCTGTTTTTT. It specifies CASSLRGVYPLSGELFF.

The V and J genes are TRBV5-1 and TRBJ2-5, with 11 positions matching TRBD2. Trimming took 4 bases from V and 1 from J; bases not matched to a gene: 3. The CDR3 is 15 amino acids. Germline V lookup: CDR1 SGHRS, CDR2 YFSETQ. The CDR3 nucleotides are TGCGCCAGCAGCCCGGGACTAGCGGTCCAAGAGACCCAGTACTTC. Translation gives CASSPGLAVQETQYF.

The chain employs TRBV19 and TRBJ1-1; tentative D call: TRBD1 (6 bases). V lost 3 bases and J 1 base, leaving 15 bases between the germline ends. There are 16 residues in the CDR3. Per the germline V gene, CDR1 is LNHDA and CDR2 is SQIVND (reference sequence). CDR3 in amino acids: CASSMAGRGSNTEAFF. CDR3 coding DNA: TGTGCCAGTAGTATGGCGGGCAGGGGCTCGAACACTGAAGCTTTCTTT.

This clone appeared a few times. The chain carries TRBV6-1 and TRBJ1-2, with D unresolved. CDR1 is MNHNS and CDR2 is SASEGT in the germline V gene. Trimming stripped 3 bases from V and 4 bases from J, with 18 bases between. This CDR3 is 16 amino acids long. CDR3 loop: CASSDTGPSPFYGYTF. DNA of the CDR3: TGTGCCAGCAGTGACACCGGTCCTAGCCCCTTCTATGGCTACACCTTC.

The CDR3 sequence is CASSSPYLRGEQYF. The CDR3 region has the DNA TGTGCCAGCAGCTCTCCCTACCTCCGGGGCGAGCAGTACTTC. The chain is built from TRBV7-6 and TRBJ2-7, with D perhaps TRBD2 (5 bases). There are 14 residues in the CDR3. Germline assignment: CDR1 SGHVS and CDR2 FNYEAQ. V gave up 4 bases and J gave up 6 bases, with 16 bases separating them.

The V call is TRBV7-9, the J call TRBJ1-2; D is uncertain. CDR1 and CDR2 (germline): SEHNR, FQNEAQ (reference sequence). Trimming removed 4 bases at V and 2 bases at J, with 11 bases between. The CDR3 length is 14 residues. The CDR3 spells CASSSMTRNYGYTF. The CDR3 DNA reads TGTGCCAGCAGCTCCATGACTAGGAACTATGGCTACACCTTC.

The CDR3 region is CASIHASGGGETQYF. The CDR3 DNA sequence: TGTGCCAGCATTCATGCTTCGGGAGGCGGGGAGACCCAGTACTTC. The V and J genes are TRBV6-6 and TRBJ2-5, with 7 nucleotides matching TRBD2. V lost 7 bases, J lost 5 bases, and 13 bases stayed unmatched. The CDR3 totals 15 residues. Germline V CDR1 and CDR2: MNHNY, SVGAGI (reference sequence).

The chain has TRBV7-2 and TRBJ2-7; D not resolved. This CDR3 is 14 amino acids long. The ends were cut back, 3 bases at V and 1 base at J, with 10 bases in the middle. CDR1 and CDR2 from the germline V gene are SGHTA and FQGNSA. The CDR3 DNA sequence: TGTGCCAGCAGCTTGGGCCCCCGATCCTACGAGCAGTACTTC. It yields the protein CASSLGPRSYEQYF. Filled out from reference TRBV7-2 and TRBJ2-7, the complete variable domain reads GAGVSQSPSNKVTEKGKDVELRCDPISGHTALYWYRQSLGQGLEFLIYFQGNSAPDKSGLPSDRFSAERTGGSVSTLTIQRTQQEDSAVYLCASSLGPRSYEQYFGPGTRLTVT.

CDR3 DNA sequence: TGTGCCACCAGCAGAGTTAGATTACAGCCCAATGAAAAACTGTTTTTT. Encoded protein: CATSRVRLQPNEKLFF. The chain couples TRBV15 to TRBJ1-4; D is uncertain. Germline CDR1 reads LNHNV; CDR2 reads YYDKDF (reference sequence). The CDR3 consists of 16 residues. The V and J ends lost 1 base and 5 bases respectively, with 14 bases between them.

The chain combines TRBV10-3 with TRBJ1-2, with TRBD1 identical over 12 bases. V lost 4 bases, J lost 4 bases, and 13 bases stayed unmatched. The CDR3 extends over 18 amino acids. Germline values: CDR1 ENHRY, CDR2 SYGVKD. CDR3 in DNA: TGTGCCATCAGTGCATCCGACCCCGGGACAGGGGGCATCTATGGCTACACCTTC. Translated, it gives CAISASDPGTGGIYGYTF.

The chain carries TRBV19 and TRBJ1-2, with D unclear. The V gene's germline CDR1 is LNHDA and CDR2 SQIVND (reference sequence). The CDR3 extends over 13 amino acids. The V and J ends lost 3 bases and 4 bases respectively, with 9 bases between them. The chain's CDR3 is CASSIDRSYGYTF. In DNA, the CDR3 is TGTGCCAGTAGTATTGATCGGAGCTATGGCTACACCTTC.

The rearrangement uses TRBV6-4 and TRBJ1-6, with 10 bases that match TRBD1. The CDR3 sequence is 18 residues long. Per germline, CDR1 MRHNA and CDR2 SNTAGT. Germline trimming cut 7 bases from V and 9 bases from J; bases unmatched to any gene: 18. CDR3 sequence: CASMGFPGQGRLISPLHF. The CDR3 DNA reads as TGTGCCAGCATGGGGTTTCCGGGACAGGGGCGGTTGATTTCACCCCTCCACTTT.

In this sample, this clone turned up a few times. The rearrangement joins TRBV28 to TRBJ1-2; no clear D. The CDR3 has 11 amino acids. The V gene lost 3 bases and the J gene lost 6 bases, with 5 bases spanning the gap. From germline, CDR1 is MDHEN and CDR2 SYDVKM. The CDR3 bases are TGTGCCAGCAGTTTGCCGGATGGCTACACCTTC. It codes for CASSLPDGYTF.

The chain employs TRBV6-5 and TRBJ2-7; 7 bases line up with TRBD1. The trim removed 3 bases at V and 7 bases at J, leaving 6 bases unmatched. The CDR3 spans 13 residues. CDR1 is MNHEY and CDR2 is SVGAGI in the germline V gene. CDR3 protein: CASSYNPGGEQYF. The CDR3 coding sequence is TGTGCCAGCAGTTATAACCCAGGGGGTGAGCAGTACTTC.

The chain recombines TRBV19 with TRBJ1-2; perhaps TRBD1 as D (5 bases). Germline V gives CDR1 LNHDA, CDR2 SQIVND (reference sequence). V lost 5 bases and J lost 6, with 10 bases in between. CDR3 size: 12 residues. This CDR3 is CASSPRQNGYTF. The CDR3 region has the DNA TGTGCCAGTAGTCCCCGACAGAATGGCTACACCTTC.

Points on this clone: The identical CDR3 is also encoded by other nucleotide sequences in the sample. The chain carries TRBV27 and TRBJ1-5; a possible D gene is TRBD1 (5 bases). The CDR3 consists of 19 residues. The germline CDR1 and CDR2 sequences are MNHEY and SMNVEV (reference sequence). V lost 1 base and J 1 base, leaving 20 bases between the germline ends. The CDR3 reads CASSLYNGGAPGSNQPQHF. The CDR3 bases are TGTGCCAGCAGTTTATACAATGGCGGGGCCCCGGGGAGCAATCAGCCCCAGCATTTT.

The chain has TRBV7-2 and TRBJ1-2; D is perhaps TRBD1 (5 bases). Per the germline V gene, CDR1 is SGHTA and CDR2 is FQGNSA. There are 13 residues in the CDR3. Trimming took off 4 bases at V and 4 bases at J, with 10 bases between the two ends. This chain's CDR3 is CASSSAGSYGYTF. In nucleotides, the CDR3 is TGTGCCAGCAGCTCCGCAGGGTCCTATGGCTACACCTTC.

This clone was recorded only once. V and J are TRBV23-1 and TRBJ2-5; D unclear. TRBV23-1 carries the ORF label, with uncertain function. The CDR3 covers 14 residues. With 0 bases removed from V and 2 bases from J, the gap between germline ends came to 7 bases. The CDR3 nucleotides read TGCGCCAGCAGTCAATCGTGTCATCAAGAGACCCAGTACTTC. Translated, it gives CASSQSCHQETQYF.

The J gene is TRBJ1-2, the V gene TRBV19; the D is unclear. Trimming stripped 8 bases from V and 2 bases from J, with 12 bases between. Germline CDR1 and CDR2: LNHDA and SQIVND (reference sequence). The CDR3 extends over 13 amino acids. The CDR3 loop reads CASLRSSNYGYTF. CDR3 sequence (DNA): TGTGCCAGTCTACGGTCATCGAACTATGGCTACACCTTC.

The J gene is TRBJ2-3, the V gene TRBV29-1, with TRBD1 identical over 7 bases. This CDR3 has 14 residues. From germline, CDR1 is SQVTM and CDR2 ANQGSEA. V dropped 4 bases and J dropped 0; count of bases not matched to a gene: 4. CDR3 region: CSVARGLSTDTQYF. The CDR3 coding sequence is TGCAGCGTTGCGAGGGGGCTGAGCACAGATACGCAGTATTTT.

The chain combines TRBV4-2 with TRBJ1-5; D gene unclear. The V gene lost 0 bases and the J gene lost 0 bases, with 6 bases spanning the gap. The germline V gene has CDR1 LGHNA and CDR2 YNFKEQ. The CDR3 covers 15 residues. For the CDR3, the DNA is TGTGCCAGCAGCCAAGATCCCTATAGCAATCAGCCCCAGCATTTT. Translating gives CASSQDPYSNQPQHF.

This chain connects TRBV25-1 to TRBJ2-2; TRBD1 agrees at 10 bases. The V segment lost 3 bases and the J segment 4 bases; nucleotides outside the gene matches: 2. CDR1 MGHDK and CDR2 SYGVNS come from the germline V gene. The CDR3 loop spans 15 amino acids. Here the CDR3 DNA reads TGTGCCAGCAGTGATGACAGGGGGCCCACCGGGGAGCTGTTTTTT. Its protein product is CASSDDRGPTGELFF. The entire variable domain, with the rest obtained from reference TRBV25-1 and TRBJ2-2, is as follows: EADIYQTPRYLVIGTGKKITLECSQTMGHDKMYWYQQDPGMELHLIHYSYGVNSTEKGDLSSESTVSRIRTEHFPLTLESARPSHTSQYLCASSDDRGPTGELFFGEGSRLTVL.

This sequence joins TRBV19 and TRBJ1-1; D not certain. This CDR3 spans 11 amino acids. Germline CDR1 is LNHDA and CDR2 is SQIVND (reference sequence). Trimming stripped 2 bases from V and 11 bases from J, with 9 bases between. The CDR3 is CASSISGRAFF. The CDR3 DNA reads TGTGCCAGTAGTATATCGGGGAGGGCTTTCTTT.

In DNA form, the CDR3 reads TGTGCCAGCAGCTTCCGACTAAACACTGAAGCTTTCTTT. Residues: CASSFRLNTEAFF. The gene calls are TRBV7-9 and TRBJ1-1; D is undetermined. The length of the CDR3 is 13 residues. The V end lost 3 bases, the J end lost 2 bases, and 7 bases lay between the germline ends. Germline CDR1 SEHNR, CDR2 FQNEAQ (reference sequence).

This clone was seen once. The chain's CDR3 is CASSRDTTLGYEQYF. The CDR3 nucleotides read TGTGCCAGCAGTCGGGACACTACGTTGGGTTACGAGCAGTACTTC. The rearrangement links TRBV7-2 to TRBJ2-7, with a tentative D call TRBD1 (6 bases). With 6 bases removed from V and 4 bases from J, the gap between germline ends came to 19 bases. The germline V gene encodes CDR1 SGHTA and CDR2 FQGNSA. The CDR3 is 15 amino acids.

The V call is TRBV30, the J call TRBJ1-4; possible D gene TRBD1, 5 bases. V lost 4 bases and J lost 4, with 13 bases in between. This CDR3 contains 14 residues. Germline V gene data show CDR1 as GTSNPN and CDR2 as SVGIG (reference sequence). CDR3 amino acids: CAWIDGGFNEKLFF. CDR3 bases: TGTGCCTGGATAGACGGGGGATTTAATGAAAAACTGTTTTTT.

This chain uses TRBV15 with TRBJ2-7; D unclear. Germline CDR1 is LNHNV and CDR2 is YYDKDF (reference sequence). Deletions cut 0 bases from V and 1 base from J, with 7 bases between. CDR3 length: 14 residues. The CDR3 sequence is CATSRDLRSYEQYF. For the CDR3, the DNA is TGTGCCACCAGCAGAGATCTTCGTTCCTACGAGCAGTACTTC.

The chain recombines TRBV6-6 with TRBJ1-5, with TRBD1 as a possible D gene (6 bases). V lost 7 bases and J lost 4, with 11 bases in between. Germline V gene data show CDR1 as MNHNY and CDR2 as SVGAGI (reference sequence). The CDR3 loop spans 13 amino acids. In DNA form, the CDR3 reads TGTGCCAGCAACCGAGACAGGAATCAGCCCCAGCATTTT. Its protein product is CASNRDRNQPQHF.

This clone was seen a handful of times. The chain combines TRBV30 with TRBJ2-7, with D perhaps TRBD2 (6 bases). V was shortened by 4 bases and J by 3 bases, with 13 bases between the two germline ends. This CDR3 contains 13 residues. Germline V gene data show CDR1 as GTSNPN and CDR2 as SVGIG (reference sequence). The CDR3 here is CAWNVGGLYEQYF. CDR3 nucleotides: TGTGCCTGGAACGTCGGGGGACTCTACGAGCAGTACTTC.